The clone carrying this T cell receptor beta chain was seen only a few times. Its antigen is currently unknown. The sample comes from a study of beta chain features in type 1 diabetes. Study results and limitations: Type 1 diabetes patients had TCRB CDR3s that were shorter (moderately but significantly so) in all four CD4+ subsets.

Since all of the isolated RNA was reverse transcribed, expressed TCRB transcripts were what got sequenced. Only in-frame clones appear in the TCRdb table, and some are missing; sequencing was by immunoSEQ multiplex PCR. The sample holds hundreds of thousands of clones, approximately 9.9% seen once. CD45RO/CCR7/CD25/CD127/CD95/CD27 sorting isolated CD4+ naive, central memory, regulatory and stem cell-like memory cells. CDR1 and CDR2 from the germline V gene are GTSNPN and SVGIG (reference sequence). CDR3 length: 14 amino acids. Trimming removed 3 bases from V and 4 bases from J, with 15 bases in between.

The gene calls are TRBV30 and TRBJ2-5; D possibly corresponds to TRBD2 (6 bases). Sample: central memory CD4+ T cells from blood. This TCR was sampled from a man younger than 45 with type 1 diabetes. CDR3 protein: CAWSGLLGGETQYF. CDR3 DNA sequence: TGTGCCTGGAGCGGGCTGCTCGGGGGAGAGACCCAGTACTTC. The complete variable domain, with remaining parts taken from reference TRBV30 and TRBJ2-5, reads SQTIHQWPATLVQPVGSPLSLECTVEGTSNPNLYWYRQAAGRGLQLLFYSVGIGQISSEVPQNLSASRPQDRQFILSSKKLLLSDSGFYLCAWSGLLGGETQYFGPGTRLLVL.